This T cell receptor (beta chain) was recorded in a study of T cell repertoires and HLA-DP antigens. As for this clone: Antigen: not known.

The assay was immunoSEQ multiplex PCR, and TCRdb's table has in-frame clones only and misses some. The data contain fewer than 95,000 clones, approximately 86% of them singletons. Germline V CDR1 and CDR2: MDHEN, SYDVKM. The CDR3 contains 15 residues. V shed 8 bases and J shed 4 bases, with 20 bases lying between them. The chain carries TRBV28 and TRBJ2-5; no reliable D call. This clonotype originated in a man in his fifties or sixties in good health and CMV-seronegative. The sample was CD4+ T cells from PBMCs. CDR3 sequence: CASSPNRRSGETQYF. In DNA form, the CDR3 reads TGTGCCAGCTCCCCCAACAGACGGTCCGGAGAGACCCAGTACTTC. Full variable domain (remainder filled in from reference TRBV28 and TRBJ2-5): DVKVTQSSRYLVKRTGEKVFLECVQDMDHENMFWYRQDPGLGLRLIYFSYDVKMKEKGDIPEGYSVSREKKERFSLILESASTNQTSMYLCASSPNRRSGETQYFGPGTRLLVL.